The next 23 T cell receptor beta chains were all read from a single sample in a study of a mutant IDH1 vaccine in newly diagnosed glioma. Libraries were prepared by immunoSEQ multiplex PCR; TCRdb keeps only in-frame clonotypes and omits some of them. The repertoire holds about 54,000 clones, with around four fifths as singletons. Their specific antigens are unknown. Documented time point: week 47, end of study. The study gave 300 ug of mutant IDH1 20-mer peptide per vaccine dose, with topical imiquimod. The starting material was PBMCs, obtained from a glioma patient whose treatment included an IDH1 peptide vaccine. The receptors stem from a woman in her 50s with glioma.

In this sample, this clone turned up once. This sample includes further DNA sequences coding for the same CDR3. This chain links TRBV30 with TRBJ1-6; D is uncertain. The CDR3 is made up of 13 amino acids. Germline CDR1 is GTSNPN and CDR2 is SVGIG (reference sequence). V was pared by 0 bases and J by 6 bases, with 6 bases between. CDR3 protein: CAWSVGGNSPLHF. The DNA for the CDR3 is TGTGCCTGGAGTGTGGGCGGTAATTCACCCCTCCACTTT.

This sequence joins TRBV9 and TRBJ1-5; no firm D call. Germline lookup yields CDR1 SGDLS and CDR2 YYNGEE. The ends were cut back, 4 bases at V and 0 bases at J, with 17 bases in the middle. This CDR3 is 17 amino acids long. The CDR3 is CASSFLDRELSNQPQHF. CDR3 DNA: TGTGCCAGCAGCTTCCTAGACCGGGAACTTAGCAATCAGCCCCAGCATTTT. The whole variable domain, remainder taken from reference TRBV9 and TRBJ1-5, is DSGVTQTPKHLITATGQRVTLRCSPRSGDLSVYWYQQSLDQGLQFLIQYYNGEERAKGNILERFSAQQFPDLHSELNLSSLELGDSALYFCASSFLDRELSNQPQHFGDGTRLSIL.

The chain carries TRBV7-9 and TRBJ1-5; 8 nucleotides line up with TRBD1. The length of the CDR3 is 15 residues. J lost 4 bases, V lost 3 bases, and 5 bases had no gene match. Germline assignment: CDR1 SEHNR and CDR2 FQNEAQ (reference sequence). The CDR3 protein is CASSFGDRPNQPQHF. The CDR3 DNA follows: TGTGCCAGCAGCTTCGGGGACAGGCCGAATCAGCCCCAGCATTTT.

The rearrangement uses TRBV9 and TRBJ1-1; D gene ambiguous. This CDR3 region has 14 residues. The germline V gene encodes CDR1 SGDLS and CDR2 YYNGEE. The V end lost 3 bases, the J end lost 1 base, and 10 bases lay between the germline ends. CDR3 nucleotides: TGTGCCAGCAGCGAGGGCCCCTCGAACACTGAAGCTTTCTTT. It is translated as CASSEGPSNTEAFF.

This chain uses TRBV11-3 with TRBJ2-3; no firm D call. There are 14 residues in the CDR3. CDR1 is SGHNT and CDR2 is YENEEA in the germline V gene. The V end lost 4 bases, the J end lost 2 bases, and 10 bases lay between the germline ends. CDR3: CASSSLGSTDTQYF. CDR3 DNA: TGTGCCAGCAGCTCTCTGGGGTCCACAGATACGCAGTATTTT.

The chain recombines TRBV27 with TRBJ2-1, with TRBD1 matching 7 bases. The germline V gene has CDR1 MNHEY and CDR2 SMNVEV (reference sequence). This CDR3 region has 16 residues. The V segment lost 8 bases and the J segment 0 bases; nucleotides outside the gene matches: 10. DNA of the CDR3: TGTGCCAGCGTACCGACAGGGTCAAACTCCTACAATGAGCAGTTCTTC. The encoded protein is CASVPTGSNSYNEQFF.

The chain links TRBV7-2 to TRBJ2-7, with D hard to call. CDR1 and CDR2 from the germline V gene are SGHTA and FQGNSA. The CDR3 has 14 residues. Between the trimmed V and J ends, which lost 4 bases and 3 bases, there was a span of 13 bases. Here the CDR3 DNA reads TGTGCCAGCAGCTCCGCCTCCGGCGACTACGAGCAGTACTTC. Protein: CASSSASGDYEQYF.

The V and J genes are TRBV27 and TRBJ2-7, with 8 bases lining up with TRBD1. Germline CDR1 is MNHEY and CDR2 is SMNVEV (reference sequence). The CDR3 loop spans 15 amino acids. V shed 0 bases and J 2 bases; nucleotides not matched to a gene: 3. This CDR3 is CASSLSRTGTYEQYF. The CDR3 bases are TGTGCCAGCAGTTTATCCAGGACAGGGACCTACGAGCAGTACTTC.

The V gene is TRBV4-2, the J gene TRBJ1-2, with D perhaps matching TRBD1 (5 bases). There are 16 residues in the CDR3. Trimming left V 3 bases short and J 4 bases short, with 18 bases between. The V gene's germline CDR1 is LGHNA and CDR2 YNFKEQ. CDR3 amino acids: CASSHEPGDVFYGYTF. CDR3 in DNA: TGTGCCAGCAGCCACGAACCGGGGGATGTCTTCTATGGCTACACCTTC.

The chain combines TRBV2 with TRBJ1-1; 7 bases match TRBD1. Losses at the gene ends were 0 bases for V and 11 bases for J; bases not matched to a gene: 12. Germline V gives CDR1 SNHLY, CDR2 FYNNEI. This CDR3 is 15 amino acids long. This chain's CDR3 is CASSEAPRGGAEAFF. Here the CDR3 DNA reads TGTGCCAGCAGTGAAGCCCCAAGAGGGGGCGCGGAGGCTTTCTTT.

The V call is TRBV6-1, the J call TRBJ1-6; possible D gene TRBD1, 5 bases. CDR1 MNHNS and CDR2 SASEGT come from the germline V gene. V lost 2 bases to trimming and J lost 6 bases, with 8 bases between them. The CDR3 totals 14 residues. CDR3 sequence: CASSEQGSNSPLHF. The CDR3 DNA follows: TGTGCCAGCAGTGAACAGGGTAGTAATTCACCCCTCCACTTT.

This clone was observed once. The CDR3 sequence: CASSKPGTQGDGYTF. The CDR3 region has the DNA TGTGCCAGCTCCAAGCCCGGGACCCAGGGGGATGGCTACACCTTC. The rearrangement joins TRBV6-5 to TRBJ1-2, with 7 bases lining up with TRBD1. This CDR3 is 15 amino acids long. Losses at the gene ends were 8 bases for V and 6 bases for J; bases not matched to a gene: 15. CDR1 and CDR2 from the germline V gene are MNHEY and SVGAGI.

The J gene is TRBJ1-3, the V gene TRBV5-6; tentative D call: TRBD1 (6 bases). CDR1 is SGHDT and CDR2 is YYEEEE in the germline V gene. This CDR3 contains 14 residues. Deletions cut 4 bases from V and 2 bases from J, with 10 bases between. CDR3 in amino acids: CASSPRQAGNTIYF. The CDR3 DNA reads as TGTGCCAGCAGCCCACGACAGGCTGGAAACACCATATATTTT.

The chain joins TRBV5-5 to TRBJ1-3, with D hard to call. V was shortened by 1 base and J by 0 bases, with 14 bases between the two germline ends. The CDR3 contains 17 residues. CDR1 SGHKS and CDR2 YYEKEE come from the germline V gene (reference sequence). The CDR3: CASSLLVTGLSGNTIYF. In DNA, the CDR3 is TGTGCCAGCAGCTTGTTAGTCACGGGCCTCTCTGGAAACACCATATATTTT. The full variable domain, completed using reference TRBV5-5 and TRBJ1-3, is DAGVTQSPTHLIKTRGQQVTLRCSPISGHKSVSWYQQVLGQGPQFIFQYYEKEERGRGNFPDRFSARQFPNYSSELNVNALLLGDSALYLCASSLLVTGLSGNTIYFGEGSWLTVV.

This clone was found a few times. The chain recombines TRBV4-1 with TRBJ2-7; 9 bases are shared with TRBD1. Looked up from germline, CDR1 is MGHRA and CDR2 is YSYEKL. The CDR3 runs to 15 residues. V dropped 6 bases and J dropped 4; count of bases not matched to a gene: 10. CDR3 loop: CASSSRGTGFYEQYF. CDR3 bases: TGCGCCAGCAGTTCTAGGGGGACAGGGTTTTACGAGCAGTACTTC.

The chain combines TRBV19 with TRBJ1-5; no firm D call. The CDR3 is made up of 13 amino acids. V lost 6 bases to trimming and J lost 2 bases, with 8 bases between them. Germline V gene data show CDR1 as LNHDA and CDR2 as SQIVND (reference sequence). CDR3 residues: CASRAGGNQPQHF. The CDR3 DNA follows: TGTGCCAGTAGGGCAGGAGGCAATCAGCCCCAGCATTTT.

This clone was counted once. In DNA, the CDR3 is TGTGCCAGCAGCCCAAAGCCTACAGATACGCAGTATTTT. Protein sequence: CASSPKPTDTQYF. The gene calls are TRBV9 and TRBJ2-3, with D uncertain. CDR1 SGDLS and CDR2 YYNGEE come from the germline V gene. V was cut by 4 bases and J by 3 bases, with 9 bases left in between. The CDR3 is 13 residues long.

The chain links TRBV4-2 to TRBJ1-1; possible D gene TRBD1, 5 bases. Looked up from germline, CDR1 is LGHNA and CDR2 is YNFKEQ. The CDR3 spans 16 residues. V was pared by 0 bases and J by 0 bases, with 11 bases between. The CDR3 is CASSQDMGTVNTEAFF. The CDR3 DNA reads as TGTGCCAGCAGCCAAGATATGGGGACGGTGAACACTGAAGCTTTCTTT.

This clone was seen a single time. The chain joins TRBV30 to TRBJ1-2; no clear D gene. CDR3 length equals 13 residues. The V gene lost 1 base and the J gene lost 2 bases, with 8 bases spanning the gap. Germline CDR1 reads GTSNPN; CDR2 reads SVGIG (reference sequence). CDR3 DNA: TGTGCCTGGAGTGGGACCGACAACTATGGCTACACCTTC. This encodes CAWSGTDNYGYTF.

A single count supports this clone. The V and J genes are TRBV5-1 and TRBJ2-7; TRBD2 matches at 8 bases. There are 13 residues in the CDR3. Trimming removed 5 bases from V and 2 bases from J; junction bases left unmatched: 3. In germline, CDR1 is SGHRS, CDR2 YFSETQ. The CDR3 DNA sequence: TGCGCCAGCAGTACCGGGGGGGCCTACGAGCAGTACTTC. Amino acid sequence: CASSTGGAYEQYF.

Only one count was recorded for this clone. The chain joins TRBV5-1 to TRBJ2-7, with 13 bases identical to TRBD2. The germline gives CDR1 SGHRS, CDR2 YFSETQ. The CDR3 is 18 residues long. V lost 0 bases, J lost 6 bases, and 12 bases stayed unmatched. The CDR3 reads CASSLAAGLAGVVGEQYF. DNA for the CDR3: TGCGCCAGCAGCTTGGCAGCTGGACTAGCGGGGGTGGTCGGCGAGCAGTACTTC. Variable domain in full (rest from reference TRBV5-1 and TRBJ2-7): KAGVTQTPRYLIKTRGQQVTLSCSPISGHRSVSWYQQTPGQGLQFLFEYFSETQRNKGNFPGRFSGRQFSNSRSEMNVSTLELGDSALYLCASSLAAGLAGVVGEQYFGPGTRLTVT.

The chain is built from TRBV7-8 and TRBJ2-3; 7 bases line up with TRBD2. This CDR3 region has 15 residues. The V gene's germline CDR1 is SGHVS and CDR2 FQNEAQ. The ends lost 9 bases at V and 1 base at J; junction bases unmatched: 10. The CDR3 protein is CASSHRAGGTDTQYF. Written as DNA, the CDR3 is TGTGCCAGTAGTCACCGGGCGGGGGGCACAGATACGCAGTATTTT.

The CDR3 DNA sequence: TGCGCCAGCAGTGTGGGCCGAAACACTGAAGCTTTCTTT. It codes for CASSVGRNTEAFF. The rearrangement joins TRBV10-1 to TRBJ1-1; D is unresolved. This CDR3 spans 13 amino acids. V gave up 4 bases and J gave up 2 bases, with 8 bases separating them. Per germline, CDR1 WNHNN and CDR2 SYGVQD (reference sequence).